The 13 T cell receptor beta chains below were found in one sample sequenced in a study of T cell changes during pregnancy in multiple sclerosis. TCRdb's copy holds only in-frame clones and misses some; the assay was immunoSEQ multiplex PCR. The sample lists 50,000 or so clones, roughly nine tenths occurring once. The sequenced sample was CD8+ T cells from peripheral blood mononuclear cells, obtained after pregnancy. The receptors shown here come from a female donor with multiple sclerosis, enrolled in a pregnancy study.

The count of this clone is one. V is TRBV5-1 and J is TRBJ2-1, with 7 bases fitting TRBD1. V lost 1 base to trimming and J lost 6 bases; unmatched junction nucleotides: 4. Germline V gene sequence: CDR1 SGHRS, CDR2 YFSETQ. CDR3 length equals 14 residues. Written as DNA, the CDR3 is TGCGCCAGCAGCTTGATACAGGGGTTCAATGAGCAGTTCTTC. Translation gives CASSLIQGFNEQFF.

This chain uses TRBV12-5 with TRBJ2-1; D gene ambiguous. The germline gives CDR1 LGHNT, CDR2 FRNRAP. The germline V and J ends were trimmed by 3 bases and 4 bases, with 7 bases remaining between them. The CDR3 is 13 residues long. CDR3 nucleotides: TGTGCTAGTGGTTTATCCAGTTACAATGAGCAGTTCTTC. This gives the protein CASGLSSYNEQFF.

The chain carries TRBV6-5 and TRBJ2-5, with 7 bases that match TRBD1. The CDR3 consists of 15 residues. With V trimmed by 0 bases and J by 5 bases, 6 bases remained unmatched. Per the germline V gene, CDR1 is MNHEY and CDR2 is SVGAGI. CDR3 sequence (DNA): TGTGCCAGCAGTTACTCACAGGGGATCGCGGAGACCCAGTACTTC. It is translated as CASSYSQGIAETQYF.

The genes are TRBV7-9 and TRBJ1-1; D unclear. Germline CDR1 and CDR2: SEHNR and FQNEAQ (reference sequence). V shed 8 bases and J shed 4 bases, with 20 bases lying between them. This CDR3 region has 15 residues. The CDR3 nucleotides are TGTGCCAGCCACTCGGGTACTCCCGGGAGCACTGAAGCTTTCTTT. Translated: CASHSGTPGSTEAFF.

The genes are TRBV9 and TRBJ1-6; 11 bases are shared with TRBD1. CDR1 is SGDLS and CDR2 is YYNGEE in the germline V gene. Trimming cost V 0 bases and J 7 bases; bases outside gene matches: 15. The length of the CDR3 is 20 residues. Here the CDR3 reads CASSVDGRTGGPRGNSPLHF. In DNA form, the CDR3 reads TGTGCCAGCAGCGTAGATGGTAGGACAGGGGGCCCCCGGGGAAATTCACCCCTCCACTTT.

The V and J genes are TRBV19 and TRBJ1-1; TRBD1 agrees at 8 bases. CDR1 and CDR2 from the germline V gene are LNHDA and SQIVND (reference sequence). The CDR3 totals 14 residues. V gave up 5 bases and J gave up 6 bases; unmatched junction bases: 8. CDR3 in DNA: TGTGCCAGTAGTGTTAACAGGGGGTGGGCTGAAGCTTTCTTT. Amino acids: CASSVNRGWAEAFF.

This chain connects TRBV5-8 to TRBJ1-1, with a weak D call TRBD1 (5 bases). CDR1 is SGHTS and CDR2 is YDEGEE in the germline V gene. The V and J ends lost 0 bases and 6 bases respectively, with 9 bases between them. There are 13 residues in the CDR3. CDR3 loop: CASSLGGDAEAFF. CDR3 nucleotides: TGTGCCAGCAGCTTGGGGGGGGATGCTGAAGCTTTCTTT.

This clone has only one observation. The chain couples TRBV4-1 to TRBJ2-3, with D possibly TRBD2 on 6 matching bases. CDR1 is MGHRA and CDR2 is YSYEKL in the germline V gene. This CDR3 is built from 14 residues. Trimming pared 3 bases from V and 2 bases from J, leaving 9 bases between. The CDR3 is CASSHGGTTDTQYF. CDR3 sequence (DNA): TGCGCCAGCAGCCACGGCGGGACCACAGATACGCAGTATTTT.

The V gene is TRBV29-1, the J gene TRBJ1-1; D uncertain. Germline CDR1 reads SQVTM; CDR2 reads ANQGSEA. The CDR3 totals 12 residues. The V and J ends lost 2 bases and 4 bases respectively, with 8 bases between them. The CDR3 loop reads CSVENWATEAFF. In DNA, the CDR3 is TGCAGCGTTGAAAACTGGGCCACTGAAGCTTTCTTT.

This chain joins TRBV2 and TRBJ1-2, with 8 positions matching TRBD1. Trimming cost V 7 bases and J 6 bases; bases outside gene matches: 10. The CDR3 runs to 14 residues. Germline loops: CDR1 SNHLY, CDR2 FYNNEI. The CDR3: CASTQGQGGDGYTF. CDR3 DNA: TGTGCCAGCACTCAAGGACAGGGAGGAGATGGCTACACCTTC.

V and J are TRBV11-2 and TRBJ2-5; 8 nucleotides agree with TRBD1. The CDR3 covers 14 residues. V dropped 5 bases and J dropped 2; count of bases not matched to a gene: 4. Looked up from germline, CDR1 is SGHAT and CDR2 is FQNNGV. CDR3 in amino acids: CASSLGQGQETQYF. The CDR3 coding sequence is TGTGCCAGCAGCCTCGGACAGGGTCAAGAGACCCAGTACTTC.

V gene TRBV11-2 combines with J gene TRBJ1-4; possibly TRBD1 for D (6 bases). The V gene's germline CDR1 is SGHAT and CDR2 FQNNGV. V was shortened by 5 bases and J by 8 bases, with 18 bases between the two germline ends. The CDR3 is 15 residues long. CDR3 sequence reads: CASSRSVQGGEKLFF. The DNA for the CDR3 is TGTGCCAGCAGCCGGTCGGTACAGGGTGGGGAAAAACTGTTTTTT.

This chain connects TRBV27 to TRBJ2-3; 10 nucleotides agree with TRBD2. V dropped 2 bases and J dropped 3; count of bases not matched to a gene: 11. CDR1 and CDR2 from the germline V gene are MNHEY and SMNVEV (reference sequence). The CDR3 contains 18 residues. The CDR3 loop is CASSLSQRGGLRTDTQYF. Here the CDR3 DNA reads TGTGCCAGCAGTTTAAGCCAGCGGGGGGGCCTTAGAACAGATACGCAGTATTTT.